This T cell receptor beta chain came from a study of cytomegalovirus exposure and HLA in healthy donors. Germline lookup yields CDR1 MNHEY and CDR2 SMNVEV (reference sequence). The length of the CDR3 is 13 residues. The PCR had 60 Vbeta and 13 Jbeta primers. Measured with immunoSEQ multiplex PCR; TCRdb has only the in-frame clones, and not every one. The data hold under 200,000 clones, with roughly 79% observed a single time. The receptor was derived from a woman aged 45-59 years in good health and CMV-seronegative. The chain recombines TRBV27 with TRBJ2-5; D not certain. The J call may be in error: the DNA end matches TRBJ2-7 better. The sequenced material came from PBMCs. The CDR3 sequence: CASSFGPSYEQYF. Here the CDR3 DNA reads TGTGCCAGCAGTTTCGGTCCATCATACGAGCAGTACTTC.